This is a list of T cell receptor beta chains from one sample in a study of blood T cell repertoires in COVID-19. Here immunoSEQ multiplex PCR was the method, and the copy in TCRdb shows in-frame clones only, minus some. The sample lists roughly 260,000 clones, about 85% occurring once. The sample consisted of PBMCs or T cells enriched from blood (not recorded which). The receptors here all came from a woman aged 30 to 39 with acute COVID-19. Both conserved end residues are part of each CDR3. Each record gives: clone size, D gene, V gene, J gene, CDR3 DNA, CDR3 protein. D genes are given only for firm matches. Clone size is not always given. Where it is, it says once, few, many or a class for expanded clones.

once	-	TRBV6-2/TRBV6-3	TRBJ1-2	TGTGCCAGCAGTTACGGGGGCCTCTATGGCTACACCTTC	CASSYGGLYGYTF
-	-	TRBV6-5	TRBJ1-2	TGTGCCAGCAGTTCGATCCAGGGCCGAGGCTACACCTTC	CASSSIQGRGYTF
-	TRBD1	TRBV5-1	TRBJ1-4	TGCGCCAGCAGCCAGCCGGGACAGGGAGGAGGAGAAAAACTGTTTTTT	CASSQPGQGGGEKLFF
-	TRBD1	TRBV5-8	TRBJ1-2	TGTGCCAGCAGCCTGCAGGGGGCCTTAATCTATGGCTACACCTTC	CASSLQGALIYGYTF
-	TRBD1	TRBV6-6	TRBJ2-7	TGTGCCAGCAGTAGATATTTATTCGAAGGGACAGGCTACGAGCAGTACTTC	CASSRYLFEGTGYEQYF
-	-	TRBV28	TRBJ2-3	TGTGCCAGCAGTTTAGGTGGGAGGGATACGCAGTATTTT	CASSLGGRDTQYF
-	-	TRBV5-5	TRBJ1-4	TGTGCCAGCAGCATAATCGGGACAATTGGTGGAGAAAAACTGTTTTTT	CASSIIGTIGGEKLFF
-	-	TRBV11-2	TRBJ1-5	TGTGCCAGCAGCGGAAAAACAGGGCTAAGCAATCAGCCCCAGCATTTT	CASSGKTGLSNQPQHF
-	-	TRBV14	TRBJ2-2	TGTGCCAGCAGCCAAGTTCCAATGGTAGGAGTTGGTACCGGGGAGCTGTTTTTT	CASSQVPMVGVGTGELFF
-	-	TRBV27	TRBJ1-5	TGTGCCAGCAGTTTAGCGTGGGGGGGGAATCGGCCCCAGCATTTT	CASSLAWGGNRPQHF
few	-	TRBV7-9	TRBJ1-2	TGTGCCAGCAGCACCCCCCGGGGGGGGGCCTCGGATGGCTACACCTTC	CASSTPRGGASDGYTF
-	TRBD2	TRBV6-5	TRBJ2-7	TGTGCCAGCAGTTCCCGACTAGCGGGAGATTACGAGCAGTACTTC	CASSSRLAGDYEQYF
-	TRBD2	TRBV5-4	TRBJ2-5	TGTGCCAGCAGCTCAGGACTAGCGGGGGTTCAAGAGACCCAGTACTTC	CASSSGLAGVQETQYF
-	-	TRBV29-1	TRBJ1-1	TGCAGCGTTGAAAGGGCAGGAGGCGCTTTCTTT	CSVERAGGAFF
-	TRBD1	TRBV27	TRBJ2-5	TGTGCCAGCAGTCTCAGACAGGGGCGAGAGACCCAGTACTTC	CASSLRQGRETQYF
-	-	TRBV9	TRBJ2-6	TGTGCCAGCAGTAGAGACTCTGGGGCCAACGTCCTGACTTTC	CASSRDSGANVLTF
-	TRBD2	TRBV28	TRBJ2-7	TGTGCCAGCAGCGGATACCTCGGACTAGCGGGAGGGGAGAGCTCCTACGAGCAGTACTTC	CASSGYLGLAGGESSYEQYF
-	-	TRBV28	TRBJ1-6	TGTGCCAGCAGTTTGGGGGGCTCCTATAATTCACCCCTCCACTTT	CASSLGGSYNSPLHF
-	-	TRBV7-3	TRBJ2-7	TGTGCCAGCAGCTTAATCCCTGGCGGGGAGCCCCTCCACGAGCAGTACTTC	CASSLIPGGEPLHEQYF
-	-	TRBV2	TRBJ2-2	TGTGCCAGAATAACCGGGGAGCTGTTTTTT	CARITGELFF
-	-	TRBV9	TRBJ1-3	TGTGCCAGCAGGGGGGGGTCTGGAAACACCATATATTTT	CASRGGSGNTIYF
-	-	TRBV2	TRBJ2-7	TGTGCCAGCAGTGATCCTAACAGCTCCTACGAGCAGTACTTC	CASSDPNSSYEQYF
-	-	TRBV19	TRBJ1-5	TGTGCCAGTAGTATAGAACGGGGGAATCAGCCCCAGCATTTT	CASSIERGNQPQHF
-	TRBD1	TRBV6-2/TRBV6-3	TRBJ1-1	TGTGCCAGCAGCCCCACGGGACAGAGGAACACTGAAGCTTTCTTT	CASSPTGQRNTEAFF
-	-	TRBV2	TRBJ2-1	TGTGCCAGCAGTGGTTTGCGGGGCTACAATGAGCAGTTCTTC	CASSGLRGYNEQFF
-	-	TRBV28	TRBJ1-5	TGTGCCAGCAGTTTTGACAGTAGCAATCAGCCCCAGCATTTT	CASSFDSSNQPQHF
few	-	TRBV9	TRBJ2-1	TGTGCCAGCAGCGTAGACGAGGGCTCCTACAATGAGCAGTTCTTC	CASSVDEGSYNEQFF
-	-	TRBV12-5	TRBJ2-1	TGTGCTAGTGGTACTCCCGGGAGCCTAAACAATGAGCAGTTCTTC	CASGTPGSLNNEQFF
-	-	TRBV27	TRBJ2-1	TGTGCCAGCAGTTTCCGCGAAGTCAATGAGCAGTTCTTC	CASSFREVNEQFF
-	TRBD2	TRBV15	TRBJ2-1	TGTGCTTACTCGACTGGACTAGCGGGGAATGAGCAGTTCTTC	CAYSTGLAGNEQFF
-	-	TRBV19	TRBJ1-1	TGTGCCAGTAGTGTCCTATCATCCGACACTGAAGCTTTCTTT	CASSVLSSDTEAFF
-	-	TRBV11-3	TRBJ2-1	TGTGCCAGCAGCCCGTACTCCTACAATGAGCAGTTCTTC	CASSPYSYNEQFF
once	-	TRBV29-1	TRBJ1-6	TGCAGCGTCTCGGACATCAATTCACCCCTCCACTTT	CSVSDINSPLHF
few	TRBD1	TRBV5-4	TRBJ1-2	TGTGCCAGCAGCTTGGGGGGGACAGGGCCAGCTAACTATGGCTACACCTTC	CASSLGGTGPANYGYTF
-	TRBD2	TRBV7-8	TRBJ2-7	TGTGCCAGCAGCTTAGCAGCGGGAGGGGGCCACGAGCAGTACTTC	CASSLAAGGGHEQYF
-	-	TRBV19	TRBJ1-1	TGTGCCAGCACGCCGGCGGGGTTCTCTGAAGCTTTCTTT	CASTPAGFSEAFF
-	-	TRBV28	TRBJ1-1	TGTGCCAGCAGTTTGGAGGAGGGGTACACTGAAGCTTTCTTT	CASSLEEGYTEAFF
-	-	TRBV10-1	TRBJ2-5	TGCGCCAGCAGTGGAAACCGAGGGGACGCCGGGGGAGAGACCCAGTACTTC	CASSGNRGDAGGETQYF
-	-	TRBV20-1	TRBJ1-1	TGCAGTGCTAGTTCAGGAAGAGGGTACACTGAAGCTTTCTTT	CSASSGRGYTEAFF
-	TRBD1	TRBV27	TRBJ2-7	TGTGCCAGCAGTTTGGGACAGAACTACGAGCAGTACTTC	CASSLGQNYEQYF
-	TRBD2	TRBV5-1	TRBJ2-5	TGCGCCAGCAGCTTTGGGACTACAAAGAAAGAGACCCAGTACTTC	CASSFGTTKKETQYF
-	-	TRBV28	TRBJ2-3	TGTGCCAGCAGTTCCGCCAAGGGGGCGCAGTATTTT	CASSSAKGAQYF
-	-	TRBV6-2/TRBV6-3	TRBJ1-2	TGTGCCAGCAGTTGGCCGGCGGGAACCTCATCTTATGGCTACACCTTC	CASSWPAGTSSYGYTF
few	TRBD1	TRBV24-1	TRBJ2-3	TGTGCCACCAGTGATTTCGACAGGGGGCAAGCAGATACGCAGTATTTT	CATSDFDRGQADTQYF
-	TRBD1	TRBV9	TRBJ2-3	TGTGCCAGCAGCACTCACACAGGGGTAACAGATACGCAGTATTTT	CASSTHTGVTDTQYF
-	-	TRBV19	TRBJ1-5	TGTGCCAGTAGTATAGGCCCTAATAGCAATCAGCCCCAGCATTTT	CASSIGPNSNQPQHF
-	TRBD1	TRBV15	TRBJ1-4	TGTGCCACCAGCACCGAGAGCACAGGGGTGGAGGAAAAACTGTTTTTT	CATSTESTGVEEKLFF
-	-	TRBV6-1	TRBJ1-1	TGTGCCAGCAGTGAAGGCGAGAACACTGAAGCTTTCTTT	CASSEGENTEAFF
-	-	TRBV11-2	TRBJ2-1	TGTGCCAGCAGCCCGAGTCTTGGGGGGAGTGGTAATGAGCAGTTCTTC	CASSPSLGGSGNEQFF
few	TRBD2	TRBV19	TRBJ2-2	TGTGCCAGCTCAGGAAGGCTAGCGGGAGCCACCGGGGAGCTGTTTTTT	CASSGRLAGATGELFF
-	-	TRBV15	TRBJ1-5	TGTGCCACCAGCAGAGATAGTTCGGGTTCGGGCAATCAGCCCCAGCATTTT	CATSRDSSGSGNQPQHF
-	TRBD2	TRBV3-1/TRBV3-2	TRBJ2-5	TGTGCCAGCAGCCGCCCCCTGACTAGCGGGGGGGGTTATGAGACCCAGTACTTC	CASSRPLTSGGGYETQYF
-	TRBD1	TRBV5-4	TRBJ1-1	TGTGCCAGCAGCCTGGGAAGGGGGCCGGTGAACACTGAAGCTTTCTTT	CASSLGRGPVNTEAFF
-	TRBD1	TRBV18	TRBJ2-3	TGTGCCAGCTCGAGGGGGACAGGGAGCACAGATACGCAGTATTTT	CASSRGTGSTDTQYF
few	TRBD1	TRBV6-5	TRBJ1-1	TGTGCCAGCAGTACCACAGGGGCGAACACTGAAGCTTTCTTT	CASSTTGANTEAFF